The clone carrying this TCR beta chain was seen a few times. Its antigen is not identified. The CDR3 loop spans 15 amino acids. V shed 4 bases and J shed 0 bases, with 10 bases lying between them. This record belongs to a study of post-analysis software for immune sequencing data. Whole-study findings and limits: Pronounced co-clustering by F measure was evident among identically batched samples. Those with multiple sclerosis, the patient group, showed significantly lower normalized Chao1 diversity than controls. Controls had lower frequencies than patients of about 5 TRBV segments, which included TRBV5-6, TRBV5-1 and TRBV20-1.

Prepared TCR beta cDNA libraries contained unique molecular identifiers. MiXCR, applied by TCRdb to the PCR reads, yields one record per CDR3 protein. The table includes hundreds of thousands of distinct CDR3 sequences, about 44% detected once. The clonotype comes from a girl under 18 with multiple sclerosis. Material for sequencing was blood. The chain combines TRBV12-3 or TRBV12-4 with TRBJ2-1, with D unclear. This CDR3 is CASSSTSSSYNEQFF. CDR3 coding DNA: TGTGCCAGCAGTTCAACCTCAAGCTCCTACAATGAGCAGTTCTTC.